This passage covers 2 T cell receptor beta chains from one sample sequenced in a study of blood T cell repertoires in COVID-19. The repertoire was sequenced with immunoSEQ multiplex PCR; TCRdb's copy has only in-frame clones and lacks some. This sample has approximately 280,000 clones; 70% to 85% occur once, and the top ten carry roughly 1.5%. Sequenced sample: peripheral blood. Every receptor here comes from a human donor with COVID-19, enrolled during active disease. The donor label of this sample is uncertain.

The chain combines TRBV9 with TRBJ2-2; 14 bases align to TRBD2. With V trimmed by 4 bases and J by 7 bases, 9 bases remained unmatched. CDR1 and CDR2 from the germline V gene are SGDLS and YYNGEE. The CDR3 has 17 amino acids. The CDR3 protein is CASSLTGTSGSYGELFF. The CDR3 nucleotides read TGTGCCAGCAGCTTGACCGGGACTAGCGGGAGTTACGGGGAGCTGTTTTTT. Based on the CDR3 plus reference TRBV9 and TRBJ2-2, the full variable domain is DSGVTQTPKHLITATGQRVTLRCSPRSGDLSVYWYQQSLDQGLQFLIQYYNGEERAKGNILERFSAQQFPDLHSELNLSSLELGDSALYFCASSLTGTSGSYGELFFGEGSRLTVL.

The chain combines TRBV9 with TRBJ2-6; 9 positions match TRBD2. Germline loops: CDR1 SGDLS, CDR2 YYNGEE. The CDR3 runs 17 residues. V dropped 1 base and J dropped 3; count of bases not matched to a gene: 5. This CDR3 is CASSVLAGAGGANVLTF. CDR3 coding DNA: TGTGCCAGCAGCGTATTAGCGGGAGCTGGTGGGGCCAACGTCCTGACTTTC. The full variable domain, its missing parts supplied by reference TRBV9 and TRBJ2-6, is DSGVTQTPKHLITATGQRVTLRCSPRSGDLSVYWYQQSLDQGLQFLIQYYNGEERAKGNILERFSAQQFPDLHSELNLSSLELGDSALYFCASSVLAGAGGANVLTFGAGSRLTVL.